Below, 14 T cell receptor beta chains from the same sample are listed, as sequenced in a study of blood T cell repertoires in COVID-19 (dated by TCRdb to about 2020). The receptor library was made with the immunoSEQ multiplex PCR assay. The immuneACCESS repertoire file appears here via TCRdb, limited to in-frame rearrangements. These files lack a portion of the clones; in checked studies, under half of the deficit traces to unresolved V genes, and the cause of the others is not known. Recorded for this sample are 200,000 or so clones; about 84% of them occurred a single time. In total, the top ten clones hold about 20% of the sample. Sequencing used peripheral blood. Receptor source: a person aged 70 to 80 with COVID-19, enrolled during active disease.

CDR3 region: CAISVPGGYEQYF. The CDR3 DNA follows: TGTGCCATCAGCGTTCCAGGGGGGTACGAGCAGTACTTC. The chain couples TRBV10-3 to TRBJ2-7; D is perhaps TRBD1 (7 bases). The length of the CDR3 is 13 residues. The germline V gene encodes CDR1 ENHRY and CDR2 SYGVKD. V lost 6 bases, J lost 4 bases, and 13 bases lay in between.

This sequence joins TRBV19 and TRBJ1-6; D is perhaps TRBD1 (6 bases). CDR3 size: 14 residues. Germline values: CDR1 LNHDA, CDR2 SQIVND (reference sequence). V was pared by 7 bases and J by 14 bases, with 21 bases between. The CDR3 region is CASILGTNVGSLHF. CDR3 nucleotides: TGTGCCAGTATTCTCGGGACAAACGTCGGATCCCTCCACTTT.

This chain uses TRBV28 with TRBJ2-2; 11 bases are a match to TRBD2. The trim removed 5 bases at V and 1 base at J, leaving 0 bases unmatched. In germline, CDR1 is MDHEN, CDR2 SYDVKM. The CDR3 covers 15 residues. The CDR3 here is CASSTSGRNTGELFF. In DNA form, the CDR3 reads TGTGCCAGCAGTACTAGCGGGAGGAACACCGGGGAGCTGTTTTTT.

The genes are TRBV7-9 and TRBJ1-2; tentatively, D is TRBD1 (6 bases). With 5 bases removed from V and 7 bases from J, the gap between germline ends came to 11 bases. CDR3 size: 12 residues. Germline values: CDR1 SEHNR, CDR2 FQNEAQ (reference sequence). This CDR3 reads CASSPTGSGYTF. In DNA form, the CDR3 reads TGTGCCAGCAGCCCAACAGGGTCTGGCTACACCTTC.

For the CDR3, the DNA is TGTGCCAGCAGTTCATCTGCTAGCGGGAGATGGAGAGAGACCCAGTACTTC. It codes for CASSSSASGRWRETQYF. The rearrangement uses TRBV27 and TRBJ2-5, with TRBD2 identical over 10 bases. V lost 4 bases and J lost 4; bases outside the gene matches: 12. CDR3 size: 17 residues. From germline, CDR1 is MNHEY and CDR2 SMNVEV (reference sequence).

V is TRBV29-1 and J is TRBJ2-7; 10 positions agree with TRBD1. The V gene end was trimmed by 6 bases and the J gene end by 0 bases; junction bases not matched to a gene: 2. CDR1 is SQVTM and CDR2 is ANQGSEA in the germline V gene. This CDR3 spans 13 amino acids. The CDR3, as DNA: TGCAGCGTCGGGACAGGGGACTCCTACGAGCAGTACTTC. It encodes CSVGTGDSYEQYF.

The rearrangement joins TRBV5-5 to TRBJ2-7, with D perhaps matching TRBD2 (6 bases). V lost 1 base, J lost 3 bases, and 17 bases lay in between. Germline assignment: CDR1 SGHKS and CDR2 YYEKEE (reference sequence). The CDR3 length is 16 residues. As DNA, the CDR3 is TGTGCCAGCAGCTTGACCCCGCGGGAACATGTCTACGAGCAGTACTTC. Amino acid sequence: CASSLTPREHVYEQYF.

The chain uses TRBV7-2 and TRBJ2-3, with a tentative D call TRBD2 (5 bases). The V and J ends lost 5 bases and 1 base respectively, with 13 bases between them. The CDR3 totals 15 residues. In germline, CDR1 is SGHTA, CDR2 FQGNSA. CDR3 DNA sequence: TGTGCCAGCAGCCCTCAGGCCGGGGGCACAGATACGCAGTATTTT. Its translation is CASSPQAGGTDTQYF.

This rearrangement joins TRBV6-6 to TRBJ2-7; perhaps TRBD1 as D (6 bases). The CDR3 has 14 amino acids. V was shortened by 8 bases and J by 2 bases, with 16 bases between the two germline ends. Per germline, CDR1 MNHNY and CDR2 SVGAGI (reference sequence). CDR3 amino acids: CASRSDSLTYEQYF. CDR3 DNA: TGTGCCAGCCGGTCGGACAGCTTAACCTACGAGCAGTACTTC.

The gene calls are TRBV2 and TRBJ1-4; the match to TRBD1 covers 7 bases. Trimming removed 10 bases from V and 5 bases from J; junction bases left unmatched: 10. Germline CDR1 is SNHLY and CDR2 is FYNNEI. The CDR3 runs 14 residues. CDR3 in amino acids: CAILEGARNEKLFF. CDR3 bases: TGTGCCATCCTAGAGGGGGCGAGGAATGAAAAACTGTTTTTT.

CDR3 sequence reads: CASRDRGNYSPLHF. Here the CDR3 DNA reads TGTGCCAGCAGGGACAGGGGGAATTATTCACCCCTCCACTTT. The J gene is TRBJ1-6, the V gene TRBV7-9, with TRBD1 matching 10 bases. Germline trimming cut 6 bases from V and 8 bases from J; bases unmatched to any gene: 4. Germline V CDR1 and CDR2: SEHNR, FQNEAQ (reference sequence). The CDR3 is 14 amino acids.

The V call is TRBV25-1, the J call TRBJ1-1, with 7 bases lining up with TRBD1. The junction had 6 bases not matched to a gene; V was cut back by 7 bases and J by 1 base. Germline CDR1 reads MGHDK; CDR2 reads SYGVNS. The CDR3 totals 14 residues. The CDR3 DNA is TGTGCCAGCACTAAGACAGGGAGGAACACTGAAGCTTTCTTT. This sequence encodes CASTKTGRNTEAFF.

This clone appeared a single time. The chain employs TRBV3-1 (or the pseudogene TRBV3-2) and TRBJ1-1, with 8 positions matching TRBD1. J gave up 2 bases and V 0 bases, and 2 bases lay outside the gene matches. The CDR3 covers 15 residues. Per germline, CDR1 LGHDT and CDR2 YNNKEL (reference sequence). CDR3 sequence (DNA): TGTGCCAGCAGCCAAGACAGGGGGCTTAACACTGAAGCTTTCTTT. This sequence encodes CASSQDRGLNTEAFF.

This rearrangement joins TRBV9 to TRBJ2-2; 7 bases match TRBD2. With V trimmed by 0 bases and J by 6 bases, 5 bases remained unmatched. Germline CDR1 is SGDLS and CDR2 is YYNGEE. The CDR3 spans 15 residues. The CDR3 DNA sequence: TGTGCCAGCAGCGTAGTTGGGGAGGGGTCCGGGGAGCTGTTTTTT. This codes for CASSVVGEGSGELFF.